Presented here are 30 T cell receptor beta chains from one specimen sequenced in a study of CD8+ T cells in alopecia areata. RNA extraction was followed by reverse transcription into cDNA, which acted as the sequencing template. The assay was immunoSEQ multiplex PCR, and TCRdb's table has in-frame clones only and misses some. The sample records some 190,000 clones, 40% to 55% being singletons. Treatment given: oral pan-JAK inhibitor, 5-10 mg twice daily. Here the sequenced sample was CD8+ T cells sorted from blood, taken at roughly week 53, from a patient treated with tofacitinib. The source is a human donor with alopecia areata.

This chain joins TRBV5-1 and TRBJ1-2; TRBD1 matches 8 bases. V was pared by 4 bases and J by 4 bases, with 3 bases of the junction left unmatched. This CDR3 comprises 13 residues. Germline loops: CDR1 SGHRS, CDR2 YFSETQ. The CDR3 DNA is TGCGCCAGCAGCGACGACAGGGGCTATGGCTACACCTTC. Translation gives CASSDDRGYGYTF.

The chain joins TRBV6-5 to TRBJ2-5; unclear D gene. The CDR3 has 13 amino acids. Germline V gene lookup returns CDR1 MNHEY and CDR2 SVGAGI. The V end lost 5 bases, the J end lost 5 bases, and 12 bases lay between the germline ends. This chain's CDR3 is CASSPLGAETQYF. For the CDR3, the DNA is TGTGCCAGCAGTCCCCTAGGAGCGGAGACCCAGTACTTC.

The count of this clone is one. This CDR3 is CASSREGAEYEQYF. Written as DNA, the CDR3 is TGTGCCAGCTCACGGGAGGGGGCGGAGTACGAGCAGTACTTC. J is TRBJ2-7 and V is TRBV18; D might be TRBD1 or TRBD2, each matching 7 bases. Per germline, CDR1 KGHSH and CDR2 LQKENI. The CDR3 spans 14 residues. V lost 4 bases, J lost 4 bases, and 14 bases lay in between.

This clone was found a few times. V is TRBV4-3 and J is TRBJ1-5; D unclear. Per germline, CDR1 LGHNA and CDR2 YSLEER. V dropped 0 bases and J dropped 4 bases, with 10 bases sitting between them. The CDR3 has 15 amino acids. The CDR3 is CASSQDPGFNQPQHF. CDR3 nucleotide sequence: TGCGCCAGCAGCCAAGATCCGGGTTTTAATCAGCCCCAGCATTTT.

V gene TRBV7-2 combines with J gene TRBJ2-3; 14 bases fit TRBD2. The V gene's germline CDR1 is SGHTA and CDR2 FQGNSA. This CDR3 has 18 amino acids. The V gene end was trimmed by 4 bases and the J gene end by 1 base; junction bases not matched to a gene: 7. As DNA, the CDR3 is TGTGCCAGCAGCTATCCGGGACTAGCGGGGGAACGCACAGATACGCAGTATTTT. The encoded protein is CASSYPGLAGERTDTQYF.

This clone was counted only a few times. This chain uses TRBV7-8 with TRBJ2-1; 8 positions agree with TRBD2. Losses at the gene ends were 3 bases for V and 1 base for J; bases not matched to a gene: 5. Looked up from germline, CDR1 is SGHVS and CDR2 is FQNEAQ. This CDR3 spans 16 amino acids. The CDR3 DNA reads as TGTGCCAGCAGCTTTTTGCGGGGGGCGTCCTACAATGAGCAGTTCTTC. It specifies CASSFLRGASYNEQFF.

V is TRBV6-5 and J is TRBJ1-5; TRBD1 agrees at 9 bases. The germline gives CDR1 MNHEY, CDR2 SVGAGI. This CDR3 has 15 residues. V lost 4 bases to trimming and J lost 2 bases; unmatched junction nucleotides: 3. In DNA form, the CDR3 reads TGTGCCAGCAGTTGGACAGGGGAGGGCAATCAGCCCCAGCATTTT. This encodes CASSWTGEGNQPQHF.

The rearrangement joins TRBV5-1 to TRBJ1-2, with TRBD1 identical over 8 bases. The ends lost 4 bases at V and 10 bases at J; junction bases unmatched: 12. The CDR3 runs 14 residues. Germline-derived CDR1 and CDR2 are SGHRS and YFSETQ. CDR3 amino acids: CASSEGAGTGHYTF. CDR3 bases: TGCGCCAGCAGCGAGGGCGCCGGGACAGGCCACTACACCTTC.

The chain is built from TRBV7-9 and TRBJ2-5, with D possibly being TRBD2 (5 bases). Deletions cut 5 bases from V and 4 bases from J, with 17 bases between. Germline CDR1 SEHNR, CDR2 FQNEAQ (reference sequence). This CDR3 spans 15 amino acids. CDR3 sequence: CASSPRALETETQYF. CDR3 nucleotides: TGTGCCAGCAGCCCCCGGGCACTAGAGACAGAGACCCAGTACTTC.

This clone was counted only a few times. CDR3 region: CAWTVGSYEQYF. The DNA of the CDR3 is TGTGCCTGGACGGTGGGGTCCTACGAGCAGTACTTC. The chain has TRBV30 and TRBJ2-7; D gene unclear. From germline, CDR1 is GTSNPN and CDR2 SVGIG (reference sequence). Trimming removed 4 bases from V and 1 base from J, with 8 bases in between. CDR3 length: 12 residues.

The rearrangement joins TRBV4-1 to TRBJ2-4, with D unresolved. This CDR3 comprises 15 residues. Germline V gene lookup returns CDR1 MGHRA and CDR2 YSYEKL. Trimming pared 2 bases from V and 0 bases from J, leaving 8 bases between. The CDR3 DNA reads as TGCGCCAGCAGCCAACTACAGATAGCCAAAAACATTCAGTACTTC. This translates into CASSQLQIAKNIQYF.

The chain uses TRBV11-2 and TRBJ2-7, with a weak D call TRBD1 (5 bases). In germline, CDR1 is SGHAT, CDR2 FQNNGV. CDR3 length: 14 amino acids. Trimming shortened V by 7 bases and J by 9 bases, and 22 bases separated the two germline ends. CDR3 DNA sequence: TGTGCCAGCACCGCCCCGGCGGACACATCTGGGCAGTACTTC. It yields the protein CASTAPADTSGQYF.

The V gene is TRBV30, the J gene TRBJ2-7; possibly TRBD1 for D (5 bases). The V end was cut by 5 bases, the J end by 1 base, with 21 bases between. Germline CDR1 and CDR2: GTSNPN and SVGIG (reference sequence). The CDR3 contains 16 residues. The CDR3 bases are TGTGCCTGGGGGATCATAGGGGAACCTGAGTCCTACGAGCAGTACTTC. This sequence encodes CAWGIIGEPESYEQYF.

This clone was found a few times. The chain links TRBV27 to TRBJ2-1, with TRBD1 matching over 9 bases. Trimming at V came to 6 bases and at J to 6 bases, leaving 12 bases not matched to a gene. This CDR3 is 16 amino acids long. Germline-derived CDR1 and CDR2 are MNHEY and SMNVEV (reference sequence). The CDR3 nucleotides are TGTGCCAGCAGCGCCCTCGGACAGGGGAAGTTCAATGAGCAGTTCTTC. Amino acids: CASSALGQGKFNEQFF.

This clone was seen more than once but under ten times. The chain uses TRBV4-3 and TRBJ2-6; tentatively, D is TRBD1 (5 bases). Between the trimmed V and J ends, which lost 0 bases and 4 bases, there was a span of 10 bases. The CDR3 runs to 16 residues. CDR1 and CDR2 from the germline V gene are LGHNA and YSLEER. In DNA form, the CDR3 reads TGCGCCAGCAGCCAAGATGCAGGGTTAGGGGCCAACGTCCTGACTTTC. It translates to CASSQDAGLGANVLTF.

This clone was detected a few times. This chain joins TRBV29-1 and TRBJ1-5; maybe TRBD1 (6 bases). This CDR3 region has 14 residues. Germline V CDR1 and CDR2: SQVTM, ANQGSEA. V lost 4 bases, J lost 6 bases, and 16 bases lay in between. CDR3 sequence reads: CSVGHPGVGQPQHF. In DNA form, the CDR3 reads TGCAGCGTTGGCCACCCAGGGGTAGGTCAGCCCCAGCATTTT.

The chain has TRBV4-2 and TRBJ2-1, with TRBD2 matching 8 bases. This CDR3 region has 16 residues. The J segment lost 5 bases and the V segment lost 1 base, leaving 7 bases of the junction unmatched. CDR1 and CDR2 (germline): LGHNA, YNFKEQ. CDR3 nucleotide sequence: TGTGCCAGCAGCCAAGGTGAGACTAGCGAGAACAATGAGCAGTTCTTC. Translated, it gives CASSQGETSENNEQFF.

This clone has only a few counts. The V call is TRBV29-1, the J call TRBJ2-7, with D perhaps matching TRBD2 (5 bases). V shed 1 base and J shed 0 bases, with 13 bases lying between them. The CDR3 loop spans 15 amino acids. Germline V gives CDR1 SQVTM, CDR2 ANQGSEA. CDR3 DNA: TGCAGCGTTGAAGTGCCGGGGTCGGGCTCCTACGAGCAGTACTTC. As protein: CSVEVPGSGSYEQYF.

The chain combines TRBV7-9 with TRBJ2-1; the D gene could be TRBD1 or TRBD2 (5 bases each). The CDR3 extends over 15 amino acids. Trimming removed 6 bases at V and 4 bases at J, with 16 bases between. Germline loops: CDR1 SEHNR, CDR2 FQNEAQ (reference sequence). The CDR3 loop reads CASRDQGGGYNEQFF. The DNA of the CDR3 is TGTGCCAGCAGGGACCAGGGCGGAGGTTACAATGAGCAGTTCTTC.

The rearrangement links TRBV9 to TRBJ1-6; D gene unclear. Trimming took off 0 bases at V and 9 bases at J, with 10 bases between the two ends. This CDR3 has 14 amino acids. The germline CDR1 and CDR2 sequences are SGDLS and YYNGEE. This chain's CDR3 is CASSVGGGTSPLHF. The CDR3 nucleotides read TGTGCCAGCAGCGTAGGGGGAGGAACTTCACCCCTCCACTTT.

This sequence joins TRBV30 and TRBJ2-1, with 13 nucleotides matching TRBD2. The CDR3 has 16 amino acids. Germline CDR1 reads GTSNPN; CDR2 reads SVGIG (reference sequence). V shed 3 bases and J 3 bases; nucleotides not matched to a gene: 5. CDR3 sequence (DNA): TGTGCCTGGAGCCCGGGACTAGCGGGGCTCTACAATGAGCAGTTCTTC. It yields the protein CAWSPGLAGLYNEQFF.

The chain links TRBV29-1 to TRBJ1-2; TRBD1 agrees at 8 bases. There are 15 residues in the CDR3. The germline CDR1 and CDR2 sequences are SQVTM and ANQGSEA. J was trimmed by 4 bases and V by 0 bases; bases with no gene match: 7. CDR3 amino acids: CSVEDWAGGSYGYTF. As DNA, the CDR3 is TGCAGCGTTGAAGATTGGGCAGGGGGCAGCTATGGCTACACCTTC.

The chain joins TRBV7-9 to TRBJ1-1, with D unresolved. CDR1 SEHNR and CDR2 FQNEAQ come from the germline V gene (reference sequence). V was trimmed by 3 bases and J by 11 bases, leaving 13 bases between them. CDR3 size: 12 residues. The CDR3 DNA reads as TGTGCCAGCAGCTTGGTCGGGGTAGGTGCTTTCTTT. Encoded protein: CASSLVGVGAFF.

V gene TRBV5-6 combines with J gene TRBJ2-7, with 7 bases fitting TRBD1. J gave up 3 bases and V 3 bases, and 9 bases lay outside the gene matches. CDR1 is SGHDT and CDR2 is YYEEEE in the germline V gene. The CDR3 consists of 15 residues. In DNA, the CDR3 is TGTGCCAGCAGCTCACAGGGGCCCCACTACTACGAGCAGTACTTC. Translation: CASSSQGPHYYEQYF. Filled out from reference TRBV5-6 and TRBJ2-7, the complete variable domain reads DAGVTQSPTHLIKTRGQQVTLRCSPKSGHDTVSWYQQALGQGPQFIFQYYEEEERQRGNFPDRFSGHQFPNYSSELNVNALLLGDSALYLCASSSQGPHYYEQYFGPGTRLTVT.

This clone was found a few times. The rearrangement joins TRBV2 to TRBJ2-5; D may correspond to TRBD1 or TRBD2 (5 bases each). V was trimmed by 0 bases and J by 3 bases, leaving 17 bases between them. Germline CDR1 and CDR2: SNHLY and FYNNEI. This CDR3 has 17 residues. CDR3 in amino acids: CASSEAYLRGAEETQYF. CDR3 in DNA: TGTGCCAGCAGTGAAGCTTACCTACGAGGGGCGGAAGAGACCCAGTACTTC.

This clone was counted between two and nine times. The chain employs TRBV7-8 and TRBJ2-7, with 8 bases identical to TRBD1. The germline V gene has CDR1 SGHVS and CDR2 FQNEAQ. The CDR3 runs to 14 residues. With V trimmed by 4 bases and J by 3 bases, 5 bases remained unmatched. This CDR3 is CASSYKTGDYEQYF. The CDR3 region has the DNA TGTGCCAGCAGCTATAAGACAGGGGACTACGAGCAGTACTTC.

The gene calls are TRBV11-2 and TRBJ1-1; TRBD1 matches 8 bases. Trimming removed 4 bases from V and 8 bases from J; junction bases left unmatched: 3. Germline CDR1 reads SGHAT; CDR2 reads FQNNGV. The CDR3 covers 12 residues. The CDR3 is CASSWGQEEAFF. The CDR3 DNA follows: TGTGCCAGCAGCTGGGGACAGGAAGAAGCTTTCTTT. Filled out from reference TRBV11-2 and TRBJ1-1, the complete variable domain reads EAGVAQSPRYKIIEKRQSVAFWCNPISGHATLYWYQQILGQGPKLLIQFQNNGVVDDSQLPKDRFSAERLKGVDSTLKIQPAKLEDSAVYLCASSWGQEEAFFGQGTRLTVV.

The V and J genes are TRBV27 and TRBJ2-3, with D possibly being TRBD2 (6 bases). V was cut by 3 bases and J by 6 bases, with 7 bases left in between. The CDR3 has 12 amino acids. Looked up from germline, CDR1 is MNHEY and CDR2 is SMNVEV (reference sequence). CDR3 DNA sequence: TGTGCCAGCAGTTTTGGGGGGGATACGCAGTATTTT. Translating gives CASSFGGDTQYF.

The V call is TRBV6-4, the J call TRBJ1-5; D gene uncertain. Per the germline V gene, CDR1 is MRHNA and CDR2 is SNTAGT. The CDR3 runs to 14 residues. The V gene lost 0 bases and the J gene lost 10 bases, with 13 bases spanning the gap. The CDR3 protein is CASSDSLQSGPQHF. The CDR3 DNA follows: TGTGCCAGCAGTGACTCTCTGCAGTCCGGCCCCCAGCATTTT.

The chain employs TRBV4-3 and TRBJ1-1; D is undetermined. This CDR3 is 13 amino acids long. CDR1 is LGHNA, CDR2 YSLEER, per germline. Trimming cost V 4 bases and J 0 bases, with 6 bases left between them. CDR3 amino acids: CASSRQMNTEAFF. CDR3 bases: TGCGCCAGCAGCCGGCAGATGAACACTGAAGCTTTCTTT.